This is a list of T cell receptor beta chains from one sample in a study of primary melanoma T cells and metastatic recurrence. Repertoires were generated with immunoSEQ multiplex PCR, while TCRdb's copy carries only in-frame clones and drops some. Here the sample spans 1,000 or so clones, more than 60% being singletons. Sequencing was done on a sample of melanoma tumor tissue. The origin of the receptors is a human donor with melanoma. Each CDR3 is given with its conserved first and last residue. Each record gives: V gene, D gene, clone size, J gene, CDR3 protein, CDR3 DNA. D genes are given only for firm matches. Some rows mark clone size as missing; the rest say once, few, many or name a class of expanded clone.

TRBV19,-,-,TRBJ2-2,CASSRGDRNTGELFF,TGTGCCAGTAGTCGGGGGGACAGGAACACCGGGGAGCTGTTTTTT
TRBV14,-,-,TRBJ2-7,CASSQDLSPGYSYEQYF,TGTGCCAGCAGCCAAGATCTTTCTCCGGGCTACTCCTACGAGCAGTACTTC
TRBV28,-,-,TRBJ2-1,CASSLKGDYNEQFF,TGTGCCAGCAGTTTAAAAGGGGACTACAATGAGCAGTTCTTC
TRBV5-1,-,once,TRBJ2-1,CASSFGQGKGNEQFF,TGCGCCAGCAGCTTCGGGCAGGGAAAAGGCAATGAGCAGTTCTTC
TRBV6-8,-,-,TRBJ2-7,CASSSLQGSEQYF,TGTGCCAGCAGTTCCTTACAGGGATCCGAGCAGTACTTC
TRBV11-3,TRBD2,-,TRBJ2-1,CASSVISGGAGGEQFF,TGTGCCAGCAGCGTCATTAGCGGGGGAGCCGGGGGTGAGCAGTTCTTC
TRBV18,TRBD1,few,TRBJ2-7,CASSHITTTGGSYEQYF,TGTGCCAGCTCACATATTACGACGACAGGGGGCTCCTACGAGCAGTACTTC
TRBV19,-,-,TRBJ1-2,CATLQGTVGYTF,TGTGCCACCCTACAGGGTACGGTTGGCTACACCTTC
TRBV6-8,-,-,TRBJ2-2,CASRGSARNTGELFF,TGTGCCAGCAGGGGCAGCGCGAGAAACACCGGGGAGCTGTTTTTT
TRBV6-8,-,-,TRBJ2-3,CASSVLGDTQYF,TGTGCCAGCAGTGTCCTGGGAGATACGCAGTATTTT
TRBV15,TRBD2,-,TRBJ2-1,CATLEGLAGFNEQFF,TGTGCCACCTTAGAGGGGCTAGCGGGATTCAATGAGCAGTTCTTC
TRBV19,TRBD2,-,TRBJ2-2,CASTTSGGNTGELFF,TGTGCCAGTACTACTAGCGGAGGGAACACCGGGGAGCTGTTTTTT
TRBV29-1,TRBD1,-,TRBJ2-2,CSVSPGQVNTGELFF,TGCAGCGTTTCGCCGGGACAGGTGAACACCGGGGAGCTGTTTTTT
TRBV11-3,-,-,TRBJ2-5,CASSFPTGEGSETQYF,TGTGCCAGCAGCTTCCCGACGGGAGAGGGAAGCGAGACCCAGTACTTC
TRBV6-8,-,few,TRBJ2-3,CASRPYRTPTLDTQYF,TGTGCCAGCAGACCCTACAGGACACCCACGTTGGATACGCAGTATTTT
TRBV29-1,-,-,TRBJ2-7,CSVEGQDSYEQYF,TGCAGCGTTGAAGGACAGGACTCCTACGAGCAGTACTTC
TRBV29-1,-,-,TRBJ2-6,CSVAGRVSGANVLTF,TGCAGCGTCGCCGGACGCGTCTCTGGAGCCAACGTCCTGACTTTC
TRBV28,-,few,TRBJ1-2,CASSKPGSYYGYTF,TGTGCCAGCAGCAAACCCGGGTCCTACTATGGCTACACCTTC
TRBV2,TRBD1,-,TRBJ2-5,CASTGTGRETQYF,TGTGCCAGCACCGGGACAGGGAGAGAGACCCAGTACTTC
TRBV6-8,-,-,TRBJ1-2,CASSYDRGGYTF,TGTGCCAGCAGTTACGATCGGGGTGGCTACACCTTC
TRBV28,-,-,TRBJ2-2,CASRGQGTGELFF,TGTGCCTCCCGGGGGCAGGGTACCGGGGAGCTGTTTTTT
TRBV7-5,-,-,TRBJ2-7,CASTPGTSGGEQYF,TGTGCCAGCACCCCCGGGACTAGCGGGGGCGAGCAGTACTTC
TRBV27,-,-,TRBJ1-4,CASSSQTGGEKLFF,TGTGCCAGCAGCTCACAGACAGGCGGCGAAAAACTGTTTTTT
TRBV25-1,-,-,TRBJ2-6,CASSDPGSGANVLTF,TGTGCCAGCAGTGACCCAGGGTCTGGGGCCAACGTCCTGACTTTC
TRBV11-3,-,once,TRBJ2-1,CASSRPGFQGEQFF,TGTGCCAGCAGTAGACCTGGATTCCAAGGAGAGCAGTTCTTC
TRBV29-1,TRBD1,-,TRBJ2-5,CSVVAPRTGEETQYF,TGCAGCGTGGTCGCCCCCAGGACAGGGGAAGAGACCCAGTACTTC
TRBV19,-,-,TRBJ2-1,CASSERVSYNEQFF,TGTGCCAGTAGTGAGCGGGTCTCCTACAATGAGCAGTTCTTC
TRBV6-8,TRBD1,few,TRBJ1-1,CASSIKLTGQAFF,TGTGCCAGCAGCATCAAACTGACAGGGCAGGCTTTCTTT
TRBV7-6,-,-,TRBJ1-1,CASSSTGSKTEAFF,TGTGCCAGCAGCTCCACAGGGAGTAAGACTGAAGCTTTCTTT
TRBV6-4,TRBD1,-,TRBJ1-6,CASSLPGQHNSPLHF,TGTGCCAGCAGCCTCCCGGGACAGCATAATTCACCCCTCCACTTT
TRBV9,-,-,TRBJ2-2,CASSDMLGLFSRTGELFF,TGTGCCAGCAGTGACATGCTTGGACTCTTCTCGCGAACCGGGGAGCTGTTTTTT
TRBV7-5,-,-,TRBJ2-1,CASSRPELQGEQFF,TGTGCCAGCAGTAGACCTGAACTCCAAGGAGAGCAGTTCTTC
TRBV27,-,-,TRBJ1-1,CASSPWTDTEAFF,TGTGCCAGCAGTCCCTGGACAGACACTGAAGCTTTCTTT
TRBV6-8,-,-,TRBJ2-7,CASGAWARYEQYF,TGTGCCAGTGGGGCATGGGCGCGGTACGAGCAGTACTTC
TRBV11-3,-,-,TRBJ2-3,CASSLGARGDTQYF,TGTGCCAGCAGCCTCGGGGCCCGAGGAGATACGCAGTATTTT
TRBV23-1,-,-,TRBJ2-3,CASSFRADWDTQYF,TGCGCCAGCAGCTTCCGAGCAGATTGGGATACGCAGTATTTT
TRBV6-8,-,-,TRBJ2-3,CASRADSTDTQYF,TGTGCCAGCAGGGCGGACAGCACAGATACGCAGTATTTT
TRBV28,TRBD1,-,TRBJ2-2,CASSLGARQGARTGELFF,TGTGCCAGCAGTTTAGGGGCCAGGCAGGGGGCTAGGACCGGGGAGCTGTTTTTT
TRBV15,-,-,TRBJ2-5,CATSRGGSGSSPLQRETQYF,TGTGCCACCAGCAGAGGAGGTTCAGGCAGCAGCCCCCTTCAAAGGGAGACCCAGTACTTC
TRBV30,TRBD2,-,TRBJ2-3,CAWSRGRLARGYDTQYF,TGTGCCTGGAGTCGGGGTAGACTAGCGAGGGGCTACGATACGCAGTATTTT
TRBV7-6,TRBD2,-,TRBJ2-5,CASSSPLAGGRETQYF,TGTGCCAGCAGCTCTCCACTAGCGGGGGGGCGGGAGACCCAGTACTTC
TRBV19,-,once,TRBJ2-1,CASSISDNSVREQFF,TGTGCCAGTAGTATCTCAGACAATAGCGTTCGAGAGCAGTTCTTC
TRBV2,-,-,TRBJ2-3,CASSGEADTQYF,TGTGCCAGCAGTGGGGAGGCAGATACGCAGTATTTT
TRBV15,TRBD1,-,TRBJ2-5,CATSRGTGGAETQYF,TGTGCCACCAGCAGAGGGACAGGGGGCGCAGAGACCCAGTACTTC